The clone carrying this TCR beta chain was seen more than once but under ten times. Its antigen is unidentified. The entry originates in a study of OX40 agonist ivuxolimab in advanced cancers. For the study at large: Patients receiving dose escalation had hepatocellular carcinoma, melanoma, renal cell or head and neck cancer. Whole-study findings and limits: Partly responding patients at 0.1-3.0 mg/kg showed some of the smallest clonal expansion.

TCRdb's copy holds only in-frame clones and misses some; the assay was immunoSEQ multiplex PCR. Of 9,500 to 15,000 clones listed, approximately 83% are singletons. The CDR3 loop spans 15 amino acids. Germline values: CDR1 SEHNR, CDR2 FQNEAQ (reference sequence). V was clipped by 0 bases and J by 3 bases, with 9 bases between them. Blood was sampled at baseline, cycle 4 day 1, and cycle 7 day 1. Sequenced material: CD4+ or CD8+ T cells sorted from blood, taken in a trial of the OX40 agonist ivuxolimab. The chain joins TRBV7-9 to TRBJ1-5; no clear D. This receptor was taken from an adult with an advanced solid tumor such as melanoma, head and neck, liver or kidney cancer. The DNA of the CDR3 is TGTGCCAGCAGCTTAGCGCTTGGTGACAATCAGCCCCAGCATTTT. Its protein product is CASSLALGDNQPQHF.